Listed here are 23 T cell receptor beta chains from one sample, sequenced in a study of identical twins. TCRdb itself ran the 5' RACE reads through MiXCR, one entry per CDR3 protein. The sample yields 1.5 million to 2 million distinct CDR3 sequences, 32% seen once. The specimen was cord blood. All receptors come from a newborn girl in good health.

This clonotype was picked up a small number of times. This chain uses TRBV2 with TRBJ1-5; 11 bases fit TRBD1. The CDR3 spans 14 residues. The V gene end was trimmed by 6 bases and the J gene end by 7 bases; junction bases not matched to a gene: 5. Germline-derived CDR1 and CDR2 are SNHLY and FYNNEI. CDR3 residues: CASSGQGAGQPQHF. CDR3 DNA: TGTGCCAGCAGCGGACAGGGGGCAGGACAGCCCCAGCATTTT.

The CDR3 sequence is CSARATGSNQPQHF. The CDR3 DNA reads as TGCAGTGCTAGAGCGACAGGGTCCAATCAGCCCCAGCATTTT. The chain couples TRBV20-1 to TRBJ1-5; the match to TRBD1 covers 7 bases. Trimming cost V 1 base and J 3 bases; bases outside gene matches: 3. Germline V CDR1 and CDR2: DFQATT, SNEGSKA (reference sequence). CDR3 size: 14 residues.

The CDR3 loop is CSASIIPWGAGNTIYF. The DNA of the CDR3 is TGCAGTGCTAGTATCATTCCTTGGGGGGCCGGAAACACCATATATTTT. This sequence joins TRBV20-1 and TRBJ1-3, with a tentative D call TRBD1 (6 bases). V lost 3 bases to trimming and J lost 4 bases, with 19 bases between them. Germline-derived CDR1 and CDR2 are DFQATT and SNEGSKA (reference sequence). The CDR3 length is 16 residues.

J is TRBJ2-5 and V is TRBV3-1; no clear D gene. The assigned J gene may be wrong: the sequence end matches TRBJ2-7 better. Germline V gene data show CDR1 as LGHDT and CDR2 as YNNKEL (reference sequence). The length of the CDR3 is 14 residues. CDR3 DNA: TGTGCCAGCAGCCAAGATCCGTACGTGGGCGAGCAGTACTTC. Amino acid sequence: CASSQDPYVGEQYF.

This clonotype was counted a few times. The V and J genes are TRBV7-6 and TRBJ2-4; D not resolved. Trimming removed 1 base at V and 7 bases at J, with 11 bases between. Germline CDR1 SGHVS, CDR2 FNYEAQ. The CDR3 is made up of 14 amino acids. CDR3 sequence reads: CASSLGTVGNIQYF. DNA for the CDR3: TGTGCCAGCAGCTTAGGAACCGTTGGTAACATTCAGTACTTC. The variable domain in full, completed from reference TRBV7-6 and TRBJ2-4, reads GAGVSQSPRYKVTKRGQDVALRCDPISGHVSLYWYRQALGQGPEFLTYFNYEAQQDKSGLPNDRFSAERPEGSISTLTIQRTEQRDSAMYRCASSLGTVGNIQYFGAGTRLSVL.

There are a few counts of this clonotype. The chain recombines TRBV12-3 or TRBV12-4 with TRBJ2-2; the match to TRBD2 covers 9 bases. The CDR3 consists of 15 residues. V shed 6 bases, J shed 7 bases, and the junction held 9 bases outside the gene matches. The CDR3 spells CASRPTSGRGGELFF. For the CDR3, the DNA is TGTGCCAGCAGACCTACTAGCGGGCGGGGCGGGGAGCTGTTTTTT.

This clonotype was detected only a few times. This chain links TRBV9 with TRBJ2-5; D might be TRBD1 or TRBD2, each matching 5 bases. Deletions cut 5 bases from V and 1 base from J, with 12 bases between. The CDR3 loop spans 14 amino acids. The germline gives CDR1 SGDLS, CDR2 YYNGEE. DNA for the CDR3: TGTGCCAGCAGGAAGGGACCAACCCAAGAGACCCAGTACTTC. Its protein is CASRKGPTQETQYF.

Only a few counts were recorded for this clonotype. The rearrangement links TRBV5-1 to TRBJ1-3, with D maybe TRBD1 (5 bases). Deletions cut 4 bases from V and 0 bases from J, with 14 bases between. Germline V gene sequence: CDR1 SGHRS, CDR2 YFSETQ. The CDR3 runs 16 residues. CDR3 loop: CASSPVGDFSGNTIYF. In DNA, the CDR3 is TGCGCCAGCAGCCCCGTGGGGGACTTCTCTGGAAACACCATATATTTT.

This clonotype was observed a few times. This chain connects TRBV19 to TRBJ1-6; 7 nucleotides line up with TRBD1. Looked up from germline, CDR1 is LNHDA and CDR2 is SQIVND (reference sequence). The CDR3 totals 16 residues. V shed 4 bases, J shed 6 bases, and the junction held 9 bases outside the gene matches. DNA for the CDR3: TGTGCCAGTAGTACCCGACAGGGACCCACTAATTCACCCCTCCACTTT. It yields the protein CASSTRQGPTNSPLHF.

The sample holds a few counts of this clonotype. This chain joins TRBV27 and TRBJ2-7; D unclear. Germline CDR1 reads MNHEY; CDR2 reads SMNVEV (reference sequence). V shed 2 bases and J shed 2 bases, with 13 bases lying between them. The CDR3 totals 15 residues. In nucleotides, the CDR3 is TGTGCCAGCAGTTTAGTAAGTCCCACCCCCTACGAGCAGTACTTC. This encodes CASSLVSPTPYEQYF.

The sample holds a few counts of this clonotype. CDR3 sequence: CSARDLDRYNSYEQYF. CDR3 coding DNA: TGCAGTGCTAGAGATTTAGACAGGTACAACTCCTACGAGCAGTACTTC. The genes are TRBV20-1 and TRBJ2-7; possibly TRBD1 for D (6 bases). The V gene lost 0 bases and the J gene lost 0 bases, with 15 bases spanning the gap. CDR3 size: 16 residues. Per germline, CDR1 DFQATT and CDR2 SNEGSKA (reference sequence).

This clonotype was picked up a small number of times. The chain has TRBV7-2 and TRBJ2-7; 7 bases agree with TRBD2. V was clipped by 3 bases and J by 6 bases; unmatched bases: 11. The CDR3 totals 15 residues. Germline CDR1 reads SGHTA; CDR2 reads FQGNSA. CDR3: CASSFPGTTSSEQYF. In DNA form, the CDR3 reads TGTGCCAGCAGCTTCCCCGGGACTACGTCGTCCGAGCAGTACTTC.

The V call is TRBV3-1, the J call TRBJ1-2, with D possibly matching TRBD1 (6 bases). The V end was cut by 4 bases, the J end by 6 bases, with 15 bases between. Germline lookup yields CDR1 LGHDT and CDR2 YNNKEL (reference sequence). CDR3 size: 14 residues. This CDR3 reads CASSRLDRYNGYTF. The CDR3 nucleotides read TGTGCCAGCAGCCGACTAGACAGGTACAATGGCTACACCTTC. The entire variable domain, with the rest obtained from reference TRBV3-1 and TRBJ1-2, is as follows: DTAVSQTPKYLVTQMGNDKSIKCEQNLGHDTMYWYKQDSKKFLKIMFSYNNKELIINETVPNRFSPKSPDKAHLNLHINSLELGDSAVYFCASSRLDRYNGYTFGSGTRLTVV.

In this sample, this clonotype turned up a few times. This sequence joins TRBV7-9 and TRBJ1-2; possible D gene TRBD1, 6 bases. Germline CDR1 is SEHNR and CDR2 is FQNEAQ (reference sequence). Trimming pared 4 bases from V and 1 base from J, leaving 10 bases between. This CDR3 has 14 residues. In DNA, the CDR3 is TGTGCCAGCAGCTCCGGGACAAATAACTATGGCTACACCTTC. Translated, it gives CASSSGTNNYGYTF.

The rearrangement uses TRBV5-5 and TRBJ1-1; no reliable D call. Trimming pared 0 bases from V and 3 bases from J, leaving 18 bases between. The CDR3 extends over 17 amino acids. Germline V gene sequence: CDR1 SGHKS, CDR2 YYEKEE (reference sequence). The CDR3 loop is CASSLERVWGGYTEAFF. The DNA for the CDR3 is TGTGCCAGCAGCTTGGAGAGGGTATGGGGAGGGTACACTGAAGCTTTCTTT.

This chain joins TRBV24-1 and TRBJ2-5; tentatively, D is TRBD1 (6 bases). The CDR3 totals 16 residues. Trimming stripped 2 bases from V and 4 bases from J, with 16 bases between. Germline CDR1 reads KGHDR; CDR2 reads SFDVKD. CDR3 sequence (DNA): TGTGCCACCAGTGATTCACAACGAACAGGGAGAGAGACCCAGTACTTC. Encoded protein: CATSDSQRTGRETQYF.

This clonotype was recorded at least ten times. As DNA, the CDR3 is TGTGCCAGCAGCTTAACGCGGGGCGGATACAATGAGCAGTTCTTC. Protein: CASSLTRGGYNEQFF. The V and J genes are TRBV7-7 and TRBJ2-1, with D tentatively TRBD2 (6 bases). CDR3 length: 15 amino acids. Trimming removed 2 bases at V and 4 bases at J, with 12 bases between. Germline CDR1 SSHAT, CDR2 FNYEAQ (reference sequence).

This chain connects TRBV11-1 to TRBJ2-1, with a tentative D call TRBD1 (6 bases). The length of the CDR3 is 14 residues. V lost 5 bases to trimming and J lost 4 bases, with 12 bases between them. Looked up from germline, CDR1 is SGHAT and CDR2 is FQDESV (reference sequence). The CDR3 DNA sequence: TGTGCCAGCAGCGATAACCAGGGGTACAATGAGCAGTTCTTC. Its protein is CASSDNQGYNEQFF.

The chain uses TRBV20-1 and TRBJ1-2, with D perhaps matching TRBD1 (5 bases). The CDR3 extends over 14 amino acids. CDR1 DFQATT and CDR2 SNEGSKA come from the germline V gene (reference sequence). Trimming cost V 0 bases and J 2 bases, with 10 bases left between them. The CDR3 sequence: CSARDPPGNYGYTF. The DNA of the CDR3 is TGCAGTGCTAGAGATCCCCCAGGGAACTATGGCTACACCTTC.

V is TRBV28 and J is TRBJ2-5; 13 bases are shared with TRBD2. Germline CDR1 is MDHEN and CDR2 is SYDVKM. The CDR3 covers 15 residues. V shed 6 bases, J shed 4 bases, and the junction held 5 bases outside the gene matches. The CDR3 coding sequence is TGTGCCAGCAGACCGGGACTAGCGGGGCGAGAGACCCAGTACTTC. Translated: CASRPGLAGRETQYF.

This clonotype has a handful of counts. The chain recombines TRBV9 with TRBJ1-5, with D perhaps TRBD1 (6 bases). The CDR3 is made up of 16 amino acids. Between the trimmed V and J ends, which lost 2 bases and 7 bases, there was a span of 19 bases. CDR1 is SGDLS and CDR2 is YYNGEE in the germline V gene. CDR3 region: CASSVGPPDSGQPQHF. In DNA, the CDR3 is TGTGCCAGCAGCGTCGGGCCCCCGGACAGTGGACAGCCCCAGCATTTT.

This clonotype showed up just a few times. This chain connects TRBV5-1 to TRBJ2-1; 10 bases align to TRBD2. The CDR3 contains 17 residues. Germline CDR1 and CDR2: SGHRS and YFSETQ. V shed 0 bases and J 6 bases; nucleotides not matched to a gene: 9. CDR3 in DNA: TGCGCCAGCAGCTTGGTGGGTAGCGGGAGGAGATCCAATGAGCAGTTCTTC. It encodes CASSLVGSGRRSNEQFF.

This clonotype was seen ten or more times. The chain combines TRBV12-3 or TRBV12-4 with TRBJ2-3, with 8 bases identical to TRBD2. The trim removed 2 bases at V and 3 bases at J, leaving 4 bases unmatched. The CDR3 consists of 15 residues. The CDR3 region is CASSLRASGTDTQYF. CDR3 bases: TGTGCCAGCAGTTTAAGGGCTAGCGGGACAGATACGCAGTATTTT.